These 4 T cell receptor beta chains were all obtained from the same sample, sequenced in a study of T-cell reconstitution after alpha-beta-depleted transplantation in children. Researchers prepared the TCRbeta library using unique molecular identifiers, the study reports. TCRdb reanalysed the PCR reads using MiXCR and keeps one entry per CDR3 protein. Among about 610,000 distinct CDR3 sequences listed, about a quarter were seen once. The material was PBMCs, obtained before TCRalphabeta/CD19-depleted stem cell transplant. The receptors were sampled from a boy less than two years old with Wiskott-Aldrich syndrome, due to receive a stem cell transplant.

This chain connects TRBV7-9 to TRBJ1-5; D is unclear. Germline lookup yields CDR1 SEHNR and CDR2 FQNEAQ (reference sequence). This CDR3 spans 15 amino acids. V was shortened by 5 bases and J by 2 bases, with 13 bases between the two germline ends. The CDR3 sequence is CASSNGGLGNQPQHF. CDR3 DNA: TGTGCCAGCAGCAACGGCGGACTTGGCAATCAGCCCCAGCATTTT.

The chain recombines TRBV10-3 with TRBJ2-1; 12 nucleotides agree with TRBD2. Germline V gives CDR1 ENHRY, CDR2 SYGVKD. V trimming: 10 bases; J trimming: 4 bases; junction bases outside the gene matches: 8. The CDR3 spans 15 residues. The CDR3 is CATGTSGWGYNEQFF. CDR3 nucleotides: TGTGCCACCGGGACTAGCGGGTGGGGATACAATGAGCAGTTCTTC.

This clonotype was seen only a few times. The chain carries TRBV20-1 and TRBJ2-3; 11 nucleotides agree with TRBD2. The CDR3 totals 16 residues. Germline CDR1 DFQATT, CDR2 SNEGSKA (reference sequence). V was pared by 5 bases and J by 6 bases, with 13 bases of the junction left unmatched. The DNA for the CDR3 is TGCAGTGCTCATACACTAGCGGGAGTAATTCGGGATACGCAGTATTTT. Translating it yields CSAHTLAGVIRDTQYF.

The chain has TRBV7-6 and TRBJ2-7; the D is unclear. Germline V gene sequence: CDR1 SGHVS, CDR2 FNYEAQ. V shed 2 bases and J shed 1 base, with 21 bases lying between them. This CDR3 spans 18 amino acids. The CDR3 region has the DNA TGTGCCAGCAGCTTACTTCGTGCCCGTGGCAGATATTCCTACGAGCAGTACTTC. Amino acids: CASSLLRARGRYSYEQYF.